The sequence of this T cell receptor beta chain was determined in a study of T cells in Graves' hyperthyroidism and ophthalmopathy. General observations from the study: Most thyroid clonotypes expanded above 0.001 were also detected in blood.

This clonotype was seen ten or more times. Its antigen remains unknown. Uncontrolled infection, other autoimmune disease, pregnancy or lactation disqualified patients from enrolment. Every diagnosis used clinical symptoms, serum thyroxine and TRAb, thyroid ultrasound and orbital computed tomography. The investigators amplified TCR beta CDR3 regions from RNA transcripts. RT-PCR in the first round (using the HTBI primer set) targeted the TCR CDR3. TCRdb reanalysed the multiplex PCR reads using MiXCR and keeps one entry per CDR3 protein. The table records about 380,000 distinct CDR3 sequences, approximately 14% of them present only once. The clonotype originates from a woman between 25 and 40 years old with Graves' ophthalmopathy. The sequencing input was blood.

The CDR3 protein is CASRLQGPTDTQYF. Here the CDR3 DNA reads TGTGCCAGCAGGCTACAAGGCCCCACAGATACGCAGTATTTT. The chain carries TRBV2 and TRBJ2-3; D call uncertain. Between the trimmed V and J ends, which lost 6 bases and 2 bases, there was a span of 12 bases. Per germline, CDR1 SNHLY and CDR2 FYNNEI. The CDR3 is 14 amino acids.